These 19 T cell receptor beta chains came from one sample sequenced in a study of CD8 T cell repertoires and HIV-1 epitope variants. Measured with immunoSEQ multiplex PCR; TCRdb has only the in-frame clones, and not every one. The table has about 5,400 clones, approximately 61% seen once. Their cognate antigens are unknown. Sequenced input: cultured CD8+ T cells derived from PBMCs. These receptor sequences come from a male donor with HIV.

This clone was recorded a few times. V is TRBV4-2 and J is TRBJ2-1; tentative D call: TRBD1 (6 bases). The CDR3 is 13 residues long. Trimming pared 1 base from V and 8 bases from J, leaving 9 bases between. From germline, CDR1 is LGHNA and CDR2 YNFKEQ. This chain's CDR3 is CASSQGRGDEQFF. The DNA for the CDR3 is TGTGCCAGCAGCCAAGGCAGGGGCGATGAGCAGTTCTTC.

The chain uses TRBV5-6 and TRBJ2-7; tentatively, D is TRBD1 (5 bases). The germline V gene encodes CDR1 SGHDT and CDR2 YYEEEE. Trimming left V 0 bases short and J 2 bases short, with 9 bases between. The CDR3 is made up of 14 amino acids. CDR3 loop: CASSLAGPPYEQYF. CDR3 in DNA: TGTGCCAGCAGCTTGGCAGGGCCCCCCTACGAGCAGTACTTC. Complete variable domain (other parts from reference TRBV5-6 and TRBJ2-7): DAGVTQSPTHLIKTRGQQVTLRCSPKSGHDTVSWYQQALGQGPQFIFQYYEEEERQRGNFPDRFSGHQFPNYSSELNVNALLLGDSALYLCASSLAGPPYEQYFGPGTRLTVT.

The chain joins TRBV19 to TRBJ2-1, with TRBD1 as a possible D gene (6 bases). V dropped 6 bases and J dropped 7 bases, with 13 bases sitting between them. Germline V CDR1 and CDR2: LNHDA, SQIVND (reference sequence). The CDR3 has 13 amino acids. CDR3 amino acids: CASSLTGGNEQFF. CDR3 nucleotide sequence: TGTGCCAGTAGCCTGACAGGAGGAAATGAGCAGTTCTTC.

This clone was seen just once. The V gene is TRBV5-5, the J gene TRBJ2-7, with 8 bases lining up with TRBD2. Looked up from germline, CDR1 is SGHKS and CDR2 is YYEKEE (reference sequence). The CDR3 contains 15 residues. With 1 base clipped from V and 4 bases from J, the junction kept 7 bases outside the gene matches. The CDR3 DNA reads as TGTGCCAGCAGCTTGCCGTCTAGCGGGTTATACGAGCAGTACTTC. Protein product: CASSLPSSGLYEQYF. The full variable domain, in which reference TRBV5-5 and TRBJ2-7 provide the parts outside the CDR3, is DAGVTQSPTHLIKTRGQQVTLRCSPISGHKSVSWYQQVLGQGPQFIFQYYEKEERGRGNFPDRFSARQFPNYSSELNVNALLLGDSALYLCASSLPSSGLYEQYFGPGTRLTVT.

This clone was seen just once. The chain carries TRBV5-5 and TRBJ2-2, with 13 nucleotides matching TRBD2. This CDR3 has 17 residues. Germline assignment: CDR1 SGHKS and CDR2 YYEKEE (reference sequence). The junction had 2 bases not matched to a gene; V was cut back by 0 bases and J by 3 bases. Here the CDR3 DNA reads TGTGCCAGCAGCTTGGCCGGACTAGCGGGAGACACCGGGGAGCTGTTTTTT. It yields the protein CASSLAGLAGDTGELFF.

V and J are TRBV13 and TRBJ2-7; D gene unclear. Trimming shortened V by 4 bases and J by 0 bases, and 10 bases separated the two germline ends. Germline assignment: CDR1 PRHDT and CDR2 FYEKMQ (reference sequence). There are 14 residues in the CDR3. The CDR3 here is CASSSSESSYEQYF. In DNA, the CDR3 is TGTGCCAGCAGCTCCTCCGAGAGCTCCTACGAGCAGTACTTC.

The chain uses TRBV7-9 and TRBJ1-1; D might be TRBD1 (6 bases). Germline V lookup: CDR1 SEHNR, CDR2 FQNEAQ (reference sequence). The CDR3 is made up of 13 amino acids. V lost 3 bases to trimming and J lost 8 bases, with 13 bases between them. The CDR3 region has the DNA TGTGCCAGCAGCTTTGGGGACAACTCCGAAGCTTTCTTT. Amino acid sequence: CASSFGDNSEAFF.

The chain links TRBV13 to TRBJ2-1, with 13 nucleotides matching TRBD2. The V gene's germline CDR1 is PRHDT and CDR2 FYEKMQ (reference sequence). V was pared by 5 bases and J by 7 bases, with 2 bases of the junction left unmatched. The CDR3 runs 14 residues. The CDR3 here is CASSPGLAGNEQFF. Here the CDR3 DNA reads TGTGCCAGCAGCCCGGGACTAGCGGGAAATGAGCAGTTCTTC.

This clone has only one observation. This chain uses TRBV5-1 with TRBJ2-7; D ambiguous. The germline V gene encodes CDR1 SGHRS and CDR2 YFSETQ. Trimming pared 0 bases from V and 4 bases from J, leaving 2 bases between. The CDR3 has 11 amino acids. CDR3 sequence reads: CASSLGYEQYF. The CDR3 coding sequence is TGCGCCAGCAGCTTGGGGTACGAGCAGTACTTC.

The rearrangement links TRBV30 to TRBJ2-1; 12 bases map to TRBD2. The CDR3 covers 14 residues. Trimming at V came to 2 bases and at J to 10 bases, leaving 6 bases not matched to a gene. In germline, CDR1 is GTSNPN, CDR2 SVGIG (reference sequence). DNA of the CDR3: TGTGCCTGGAGTAGACTAGCGGGAGTGGGCGAGCAGTTCTTC. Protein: CAWSRLAGVGEQFF.

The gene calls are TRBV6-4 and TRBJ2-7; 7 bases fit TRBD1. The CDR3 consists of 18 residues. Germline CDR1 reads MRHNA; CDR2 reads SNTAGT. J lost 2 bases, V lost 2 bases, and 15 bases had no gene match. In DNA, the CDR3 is TGTGCCAGCAGTGACCCGTGTCCTAGGGGGCGAATCACCTACGAGCAGTACTTC. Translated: CASSDPCPRGRITYEQYF.

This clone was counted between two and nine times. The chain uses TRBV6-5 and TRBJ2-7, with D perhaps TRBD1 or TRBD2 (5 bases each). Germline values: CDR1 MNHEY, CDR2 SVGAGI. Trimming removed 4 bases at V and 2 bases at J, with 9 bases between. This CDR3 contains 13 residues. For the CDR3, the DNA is TGTGCCAGCAGTTTGGGACCGACCTACGAGCAGTACTTC. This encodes CASSLGPTYEQYF.

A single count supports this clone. The CDR3 is CASSLTGARSYSNQPQHF. The CDR3 bases are TGTGCCAGCAGCTTAACAGGGGCGCGATCCTATAGCAATCAGCCCCAGCATTTT. The V call is TRBV7-8, the J call TRBJ1-5; the match to TRBD1 covers 7 bases. The junction had 10 bases not matched to a gene; V was cut back by 2 bases and J by 0 bases. Germline CDR1 reads SGHVS; CDR2 reads FQNEAQ. The CDR3 loop spans 18 amino acids.

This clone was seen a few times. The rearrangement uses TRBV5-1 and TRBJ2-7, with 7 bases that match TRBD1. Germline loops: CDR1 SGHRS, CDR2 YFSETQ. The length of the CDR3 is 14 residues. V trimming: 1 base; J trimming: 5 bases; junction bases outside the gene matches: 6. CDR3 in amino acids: CASSLYQGDHEQYF. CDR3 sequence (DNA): TGCGCCAGCAGCTTGTACCAGGGGGACCACGAGCAGTACTTC. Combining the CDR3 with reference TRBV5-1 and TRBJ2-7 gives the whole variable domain KAGVTQTPRYLIKTRGQQVTLSCSPISGHRSVSWYQQTPGQGLQFLFEYFSETQRNKGNFPGRFSGRQFSNSRSEMNVSTLELGDSALYLCASSLYQGDHEQYFGPGTRLTVT.

CDR3 nucleotides: TGTGCCAGCAGCCCTACAGGGGGCCTCGGGGAGCTGTTTTTT. Amino acids: CASSPTGGLGELFF. The chain uses TRBV7-6 and TRBJ2-2; 9 bases map to TRBD1. Germline V lookup: CDR1 SGHVS, CDR2 FNYEAQ. V dropped 5 bases and J dropped 7; count of bases not matched to a gene: 5. This CDR3 has 14 amino acids.

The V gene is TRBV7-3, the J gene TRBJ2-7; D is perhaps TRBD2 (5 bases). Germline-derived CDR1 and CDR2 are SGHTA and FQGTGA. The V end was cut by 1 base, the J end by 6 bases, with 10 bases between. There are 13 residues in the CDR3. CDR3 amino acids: CASSLMVRGEQYF. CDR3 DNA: TGTGCCAGCAGCTTAATGGTTCGGGGCGAGCAGTACTTC.

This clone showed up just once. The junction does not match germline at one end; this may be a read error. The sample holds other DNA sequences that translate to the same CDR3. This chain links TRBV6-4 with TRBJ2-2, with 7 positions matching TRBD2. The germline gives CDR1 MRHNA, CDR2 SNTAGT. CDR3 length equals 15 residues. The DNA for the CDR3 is TGTGCTAGCAGTGACTTGACGGGGGGCACCGGGGAGCTGTTTTTT. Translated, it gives CASSDLTGGTGELFF.

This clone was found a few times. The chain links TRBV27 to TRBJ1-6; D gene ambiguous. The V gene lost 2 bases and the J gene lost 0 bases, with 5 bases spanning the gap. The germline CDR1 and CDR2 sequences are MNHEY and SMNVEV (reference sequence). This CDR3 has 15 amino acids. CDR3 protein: CASSLPPSYNSPLHF. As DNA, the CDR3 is TGTGCCAGCAGTTTACCCCCCTCCTATAATTCACCCCTCCACTTT.

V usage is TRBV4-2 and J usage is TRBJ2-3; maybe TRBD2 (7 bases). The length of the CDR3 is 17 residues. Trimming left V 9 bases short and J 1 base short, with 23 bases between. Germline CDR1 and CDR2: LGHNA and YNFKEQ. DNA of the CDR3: TGTGCCAGTCGAGTCGACTGGAGAGGGGGGGGCACAGATACGCAGTATTTT. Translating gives CASRVDWRGGGTDTQYF.